Described below is a single T cell receptor (beta chain) sequence and its context. The authors' processing: Using reference gene primer amplification, nucleated cell counts were estimated. Only in-frame clones appear in the TCRdb table, and some are missing; sequencing was by immunoSEQ multiplex PCR. V and J calls plus clone size are reproduced from that table; the DNA served to infer D and trimming. Seen here are 200,000 to 250,000 clones, roughly 82% observed once, and the top ten hold approximately 12%. The data were taken from a study of blood T cell repertoires in COVID-19. At the level of the study: The samples span acute and convalescent COVID-19 from the United States, Italy and Spain. In each case, the material was cDNA or gDNA derived from T cells, B-cell-depleted T cells, or PBMCs.

Germline CDR1 and CDR2: SNHLY and FYNNEI. The CDR3 contains 13 residues. V gave up 7 bases and J gave up 2 bases, with 11 bases separating them. Sequencing input: peripheral blood. The TCR was taken from a woman between 40 and 55 years old with acute or convalescent COVID-19. The chain is built from TRBV2 and TRBJ1-2; D remains ambiguous. CDR3 coding DNA: TGTGCCAGCACCGGAGTCGTCAACTATGGCTACACCTTC. It codes for CASTGVVNYGYTF.